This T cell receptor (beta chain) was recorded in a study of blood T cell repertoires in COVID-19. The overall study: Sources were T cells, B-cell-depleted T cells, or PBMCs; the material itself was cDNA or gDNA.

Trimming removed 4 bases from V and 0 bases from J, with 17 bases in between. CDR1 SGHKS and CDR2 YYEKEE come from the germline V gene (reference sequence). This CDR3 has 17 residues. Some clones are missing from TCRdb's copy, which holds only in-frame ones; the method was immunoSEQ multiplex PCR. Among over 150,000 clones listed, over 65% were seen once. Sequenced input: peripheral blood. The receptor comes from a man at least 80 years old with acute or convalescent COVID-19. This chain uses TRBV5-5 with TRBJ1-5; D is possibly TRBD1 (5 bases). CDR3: CASSPGPERNSNQPQHF. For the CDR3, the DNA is TGTGCCAGCAGCCCAGGGCCAGAGAGAAATAGCAATCAGCCCCAGCATTTT. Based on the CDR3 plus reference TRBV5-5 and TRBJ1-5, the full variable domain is DAGVTQSPTHLIKTRGQQVTLRCSPISGHKSVSWYQQVLGQGPQFIFQYYEKEERGRGNFPDRFSARQFPNYSSELNVNALLLGDSALYLCASSPGPERNSNQPQHFGDGTRLSIL.